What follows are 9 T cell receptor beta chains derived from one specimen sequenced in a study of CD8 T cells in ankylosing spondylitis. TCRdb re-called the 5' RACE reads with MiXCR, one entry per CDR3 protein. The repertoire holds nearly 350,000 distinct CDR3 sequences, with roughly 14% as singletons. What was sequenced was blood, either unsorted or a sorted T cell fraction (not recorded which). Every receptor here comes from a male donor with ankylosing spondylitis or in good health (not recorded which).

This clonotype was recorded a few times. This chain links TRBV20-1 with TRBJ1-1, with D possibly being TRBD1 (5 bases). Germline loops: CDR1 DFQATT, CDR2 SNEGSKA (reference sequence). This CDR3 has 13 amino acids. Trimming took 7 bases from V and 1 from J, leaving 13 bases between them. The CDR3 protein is CSGTEGRNTEAFF. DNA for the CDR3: TGCAGTGGGACGGAGGGGAGGAACACTGAAGCTTTCTTT.

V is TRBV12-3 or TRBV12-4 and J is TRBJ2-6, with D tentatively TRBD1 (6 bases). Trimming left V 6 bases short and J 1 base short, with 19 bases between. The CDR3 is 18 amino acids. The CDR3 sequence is CASRGIRDKTSGANVLTF. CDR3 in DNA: TGTGCCAGCAGAGGTATACGGGACAAAACTTCTGGGGCCAACGTCCTGACTTTC.

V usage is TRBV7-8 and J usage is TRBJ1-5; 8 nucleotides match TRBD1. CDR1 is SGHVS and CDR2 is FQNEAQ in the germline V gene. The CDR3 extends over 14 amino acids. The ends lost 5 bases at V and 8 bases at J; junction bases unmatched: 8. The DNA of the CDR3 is TGTGCCAGCAGCCCGCGGACAGGGTGGAAGCCCCAGCATTTT. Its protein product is CASSPRTGWKPQHF.

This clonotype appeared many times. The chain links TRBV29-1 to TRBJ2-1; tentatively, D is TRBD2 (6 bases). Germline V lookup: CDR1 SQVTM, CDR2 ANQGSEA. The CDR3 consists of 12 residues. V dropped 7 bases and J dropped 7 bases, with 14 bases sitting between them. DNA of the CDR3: TGCAGCGCCCTGGAGGGATGGAATGAGCAGTTCTTC. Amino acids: CSALEGWNEQFF.

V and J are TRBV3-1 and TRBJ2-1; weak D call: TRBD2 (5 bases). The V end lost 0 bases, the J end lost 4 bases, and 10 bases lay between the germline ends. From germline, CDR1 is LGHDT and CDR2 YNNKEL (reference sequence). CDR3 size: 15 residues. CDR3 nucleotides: TGTGCCAGCAGCCAAGAGGGAGTCAGGTACAATGAGCAGTTCTTC. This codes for CASSQEGVRYNEQFF.

CDR3 region: CSARDPVMNTEAFF. The CDR3 nucleotides are TGCAGTGCTAGAGATCCGGTCATGAACACTGAAGCTTTCTTT. The rearrangement joins TRBV20-1 to TRBJ1-1; D gene uncertain. The germline CDR1 and CDR2 sequences are DFQATT and SNEGSKA (reference sequence). Trimming removed 0 bases from V and 0 bases from J, with 8 bases in between. The CDR3 extends over 14 amino acids.

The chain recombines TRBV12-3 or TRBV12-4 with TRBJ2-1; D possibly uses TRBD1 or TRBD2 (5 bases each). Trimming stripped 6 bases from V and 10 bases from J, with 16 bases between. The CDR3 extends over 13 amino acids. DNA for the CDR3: TGTGCCAGCAGCCGGGACCGAGGAGTGGAGCAGTTCTTC. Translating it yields CASSRDRGVEQFF.

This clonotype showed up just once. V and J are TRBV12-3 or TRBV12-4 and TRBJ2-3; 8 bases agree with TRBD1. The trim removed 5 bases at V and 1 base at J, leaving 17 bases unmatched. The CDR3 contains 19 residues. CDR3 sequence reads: CASSTHRGSKWSRTDTQYF. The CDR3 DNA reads TGTGCCAGCAGTACTCACAGGGGGTCGAAGTGGTCTCGCACAGATACGCAGTATTTT.

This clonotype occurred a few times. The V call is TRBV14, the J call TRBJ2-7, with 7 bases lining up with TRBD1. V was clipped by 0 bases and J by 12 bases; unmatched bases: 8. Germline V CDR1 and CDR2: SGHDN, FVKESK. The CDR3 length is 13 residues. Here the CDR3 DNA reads TGTGCCAGCAGCCAAGAAACAGACACAGGGGTGTACTTC. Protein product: CASSQETDTGVYF.